These 17 T cell receptor beta chains came from one sample sequenced in a study of T cell responses to AZD1222 COVID-19 vaccine. Profiling relied on immunoSEQ multiplex PCR, and the TCRdb table lists in-frame clones only, not all of them. The sample holds 150,000 or so clones, 90% seen once. This specimen was peripheral blood, taken 28 days after the second AZD1222 dose. All receptors come from an adult who received the AZD1222 COVID-19 vaccine.

The chain recombines TRBV3-1 (or the pseudogene TRBV3-2) with TRBJ1-3; TRBD1 matches 7 bases. Germline V gene data show CDR1 as LGHDT and CDR2 as YNNKEL (reference sequence). J was trimmed by 4 bases and V by 2 bases; bases with no gene match: 14. The CDR3 runs 18 residues. The CDR3 is CASSQPPLQGMIGNTIYF. The CDR3, as DNA: TGTGCCAGCAGCCAACCCCCCTTACAGGGGATGATAGGAAACACCATATATTTT.

The chain is built from TRBV10-3 and TRBJ2-1; perhaps TRBD2 as D (6 bases). The V end lost 4 bases, the J end lost 2 bases, and 12 bases lay between the germline ends. Germline V CDR1 and CDR2: ENHRY, SYGVKD. The CDR3 length is 15 residues. CDR3 DNA: TGTGCCATCAGTGGGCGCGGGGCGACCTACAATGAGCAGTTCTTC. Translated: CAISGRGATYNEQFF.

Comment on this clone: A read error is possible here, since a much larger clone lies one base away. The V and J genes are TRBV7-2 and TRBJ1-5; D not resolved. V was trimmed by 4 bases and J by 0 bases, leaving 4 bases between them. The CDR3 is 13 amino acids. From germline, CDR1 is SGHTA and CDR2 FQGNSA. CDR3: CASSSDSNQPQHF. DNA for the CDR3: TGTGCCAGCAGCTCCGATAGCAATCAGCCCCAGCATTTT.

The gene calls are TRBV30 and TRBJ2-2; no definite D call. V lost 4 bases and J 0 bases, leaving 12 bases between the germline ends. Per germline, CDR1 GTSNPN and CDR2 SVGIG (reference sequence). CDR3 length equals 15 residues. As DNA, the CDR3 is TGTGCCTGGACCCGGCGTACAGCGAACACCGGGGAGCTGTTTTTT. It translates to CAWTRRTANTGELFF.

With regard to this clone: Different DNA sequences within this sample yield the same CDR3. The chain is built from TRBV18 and TRBJ1-4; 7 nucleotides align to TRBD1. Per germline, CDR1 KGHSH and CDR2 LQKENI. The CDR3 covers 14 residues. V lost 1 base to trimming and J lost 8 bases; unmatched junction nucleotides: 4. Here the CDR3 reads CASSPLQGEEKLFF. In DNA, the CDR3 is TGTGCCAGCTCACCACTGCAGGGGGAAGAAAAACTGTTTTTT.

The chain joins TRBV3-1 (or the pseudogene TRBV3-2) to TRBJ1-3; possibly TRBD1 for D (6 bases). The CDR3 length is 14 residues. Trimming pared 6 bases from V and 0 bases from J, leaving 9 bases between. CDR1 LGHDT and CDR2 YNNKEL come from the germline V gene (reference sequence). The CDR3 loop reads CASSQGSSGNTIYF. Here the CDR3 DNA reads TGTGCCAGCAGTCAGGGGAGCTCTGGAAACACCATATATTTT.

The chain combines TRBV24-1 with TRBJ2-5; maybe TRBD1 (5 bases). V lost 7 bases to trimming and J lost 4 bases, with 18 bases between them. Germline loops: CDR1 KGHDR, CDR2 SFDVKD. The CDR3 consists of 15 residues. CDR3 nucleotide sequence: TGTGCCACCAGGGGGCGCGAGGCTCAAGCAGAGACCCAGTACTTC. Translation: CATRGREAQAETQYF.

The chain carries TRBV28 and TRBJ2-7; TRBD1 matches 8 bases. The CDR3 is made up of 15 amino acids. The V gene's germline CDR1 is MDHEN and CDR2 SYDVKM. Trimming removed 6 bases from V and 7 bases from J; junction bases left unmatched: 14. The chain's CDR3 is CASSPPGGPSKEQYF. The CDR3, as DNA: TGTGCCAGCAGCCCTCCAGGGGGCCCCTCTAAGGAGCAGTACTTC.

This chain links TRBV6-5 with TRBJ2-2; D gene unclear. V was pared by 0 bases and J by 1 base, with 9 bases between. Germline V gene sequence: CDR1 MNHEY, CDR2 SVGAGI. The CDR3 is 16 residues long. The CDR3 DNA reads TGTGCCAGCAGTTACTCGTTAGTGGGGAACACCGGGGAGCTGTTTTTT. Its protein product is CASSYSLVGNTGELFF.

The chain recombines TRBV10-3 with TRBJ2-1; 10 bases are shared with TRBD2. The CDR3 totals 15 residues. The trim removed 2 bases at V and 6 bases at J, leaving 4 bases unmatched. The V gene's germline CDR1 is ENHRY and CDR2 SYGVKD. CDR3 in DNA: TGTGCCATCAGTGAGAATCCTAGCGGGAGCAATGAGCAGTTCTTC. Its translation is CAISENPSGSNEQFF.

This clone came up once. V and J are TRBV19 and TRBJ1-2, with 7 bases fitting TRBD1. The germline V gene has CDR1 LNHDA and CDR2 SQIVND (reference sequence). The CDR3 has 13 amino acids. J was trimmed by 2 bases and V by 8 bases; bases with no gene match: 5. The CDR3 loop is CASWTGRNYGYTF. CDR3 in DNA: TGTGCCAGTTGGACAGGCAGAAACTATGGCTACACCTTC. Combining the CDR3 with reference TRBV19 and TRBJ1-2 gives the whole variable domain DGGITQSPKYLFRKEGQNVTLSCEQNLNHDAMYWYRQDPGQGLRLIYYSQIVNDFQKGDIAEGYSVSREKKESFPLTVTSAQKNPTAFYLCASWTGRNYGYTFGSGTRLTVV.

V and J are TRBV18 and TRBJ1-1; possible D gene TRBD1, 6 bases. V was clipped by 2 bases and J by 0 bases, with 19 bases between them. Germline V lookup: CDR1 KGHSH, CDR2 LQKENI. CDR3 size: 18 residues. The CDR3 sequence is CASSPFLNSRGMNTEAFF. The DNA for the CDR3 is TGTGCCAGCTCACCATTTCTGAACAGTAGGGGGATGAACACTGAAGCTTTCTTT. Together with reference TRBV18 and TRBJ1-1, the CDR3 gives the full variable domain: NAGVMQNPRHLVRRRGQEARLRCSPMKGHSHVYWYRQLPEEGLKFMVYLQKENIIDESGMPKERFSAEFPKEGPSILRIQQVVRGDSAAYFCASSPFLNSRGMNTEAFFGQGTRLTVV.

The chain links TRBV5-4 to TRBJ1-6; the match to TRBD1 covers 10 bases. J gave up 13 bases and V 4 bases, and 11 bases lay outside the gene matches. The CDR3 contains 15 residues. CDR1 and CDR2 (germline): SGHNT, YYREEE (reference sequence). This chain's CDR3 is CASSLRGQGEGPLHF. The CDR3 DNA sequence: TGTGCCAGCAGCCTCCGCGGACAGGGGGAGGGCCCCCTCCACTTT.

The V and J genes are TRBV10-2 and TRBJ2-2, with 11 bases lining up with TRBD2. The germline V gene encodes CDR1 WSHSY and CDR2 SAAADI. The ends lost 7 bases at V and 1 base at J; junction bases unmatched: 5. The CDR3 length is 16 residues. CDR3 in amino acids: CASNGLAGLNTGELFF. CDR3 nucleotides: TGCGCCAGCAATGGACTAGCGGGTCTGAACACCGGGGAGCTGTTTTTT.

This chain links TRBV5-1 with TRBJ2-6, with 7 bases that match TRBD1. The CDR3 is made up of 16 amino acids. Trimming took 4 bases from V and 0 from J; bases not matched to a gene: 4. The V gene's germline CDR1 is SGHRS and CDR2 YFSETQ. This CDR3 reads CASSQGVTSGANVLTF. CDR3 nucleotide sequence: TGCGCCAGCAGCCAGGGGGTAACCTCTGGGGCCAACGTCCTGACTTTC.

The V and J genes are TRBV4-1 and TRBJ2-3, with D possibly called TRBD1 or TRBD2 (5 bases each). Germline V gives CDR1 MGHRA, CDR2 YSYEKL. The V end was cut by 5 bases, the J end by 4 bases, with 13 bases between. The CDR3 runs 14 residues. CDR3 sequence reads: CASSIPGRPDTQYF. CDR3 in DNA: TGCGCCAGCAGCATCCCGGGACGCCCAGATACGCAGTATTTT.

This chain uses TRBV3-1 (or the pseudogene TRBV3-2) with TRBJ2-3; 12 positions match TRBD1. Germline CDR1 LGHDT, CDR2 YNNKEL (reference sequence). V lost 4 bases and J lost 5; bases outside the gene matches: 7. The CDR3 totals 16 residues. CDR3 nucleotide sequence: TGTGCCAGCAGCCTAAGGGGACAGGGGGCGGAAGATACGCAGTATTTT. Translating it yields CASSLRGQGAEDTQYF.